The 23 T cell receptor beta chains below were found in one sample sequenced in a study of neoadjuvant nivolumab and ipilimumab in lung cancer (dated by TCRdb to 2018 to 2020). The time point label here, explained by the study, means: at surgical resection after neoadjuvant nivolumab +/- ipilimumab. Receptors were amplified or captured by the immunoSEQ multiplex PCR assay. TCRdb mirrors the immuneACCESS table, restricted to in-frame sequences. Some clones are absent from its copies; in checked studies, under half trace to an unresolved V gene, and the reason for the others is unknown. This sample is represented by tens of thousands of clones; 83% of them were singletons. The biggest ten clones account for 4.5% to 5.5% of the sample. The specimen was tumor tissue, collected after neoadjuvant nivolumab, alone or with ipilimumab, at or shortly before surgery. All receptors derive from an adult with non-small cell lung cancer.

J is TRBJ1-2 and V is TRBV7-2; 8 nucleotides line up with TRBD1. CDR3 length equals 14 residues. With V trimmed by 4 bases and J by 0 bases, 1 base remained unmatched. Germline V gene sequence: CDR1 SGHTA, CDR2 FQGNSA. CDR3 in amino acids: CASSSQGANYGYTF. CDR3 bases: TGTGCCAGCAGCTCACAGGGGGCTAACTATGGCTACACCTTC.

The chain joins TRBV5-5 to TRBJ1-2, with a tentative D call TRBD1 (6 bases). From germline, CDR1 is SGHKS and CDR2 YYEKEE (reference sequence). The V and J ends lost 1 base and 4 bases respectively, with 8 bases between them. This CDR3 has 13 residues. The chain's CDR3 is CASSLTGSYGYTF. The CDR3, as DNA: TGTGCCAGCAGCTTGACAGGGAGCTATGGCTACACCTTC.

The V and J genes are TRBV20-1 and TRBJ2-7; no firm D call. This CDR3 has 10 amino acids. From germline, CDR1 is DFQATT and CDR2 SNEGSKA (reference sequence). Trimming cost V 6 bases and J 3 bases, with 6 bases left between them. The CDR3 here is CSADLYEQYF. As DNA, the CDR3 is TGCAGTGCGGACCTCTACGAGCAGTACTTC.

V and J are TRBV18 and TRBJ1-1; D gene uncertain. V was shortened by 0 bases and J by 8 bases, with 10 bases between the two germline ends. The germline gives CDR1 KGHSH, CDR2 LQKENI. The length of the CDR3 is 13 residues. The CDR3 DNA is TGTGCCAGCTCACCACCGAATCTGGAGGAAGCTTTCTTT. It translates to CASSPPNLEEAFF.

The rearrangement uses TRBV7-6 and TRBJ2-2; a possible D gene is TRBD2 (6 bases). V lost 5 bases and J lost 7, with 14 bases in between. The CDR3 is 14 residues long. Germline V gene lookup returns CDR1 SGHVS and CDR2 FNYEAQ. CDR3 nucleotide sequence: TGTGCCAGCAGCCAGACCCCGGGAGACGGGGAGCTGTTTTTT. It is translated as CASSQTPGDGELFF. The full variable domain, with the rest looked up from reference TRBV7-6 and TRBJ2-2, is GAGVSQSPRYKVTKRGQDVALRCDPISGHVSLYWYRQALGQGPEFLTYFNYEAQQDKSGLPNDRFSAERPEGSISTLTIQRTEQRDSAMYRCASSQTPGDGELFFGEGSRLTVL.

The CDR3 DNA sequence: TGTGCCAGCAGCCAAATACAGGGGGCCGGTGAGACCCAGTACTTC. Protein product: CASSQIQGAGETQYF. This chain links TRBV11-1 with TRBJ2-5; TRBD1 aligns across 9 bases. This CDR3 has 15 residues. The V segment lost 5 bases and the J segment 5 bases; nucleotides outside the gene matches: 9. The V gene's germline CDR1 is SGHAT and CDR2 FQDESV (reference sequence).

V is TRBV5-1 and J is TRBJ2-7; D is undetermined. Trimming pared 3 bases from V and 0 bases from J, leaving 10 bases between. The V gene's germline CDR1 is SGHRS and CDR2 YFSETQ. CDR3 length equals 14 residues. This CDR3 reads CASSYLDGSYEQYF. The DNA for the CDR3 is TGCGCCAGCAGCTATTTAGACGGCTCCTACGAGCAGTACTTC.

This CDR3 is CAWSGRMRMNTEAFF. The DNA of the CDR3 is TGTGCCTGGTCGGGACGGATGAGAATGAACACTGAAGCTTTCTTT. The rearrangement joins TRBV30 to TRBJ1-1; D possibly corresponds to TRBD1 (5 bases). This CDR3 is built from 15 residues. The germline V gene has CDR1 GTSNPN and CDR2 SVGIG (reference sequence). The V end was cut by 5 bases, the J end by 0 bases, with 16 bases between.

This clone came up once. The CDR3 DNA sequence: TGCGCCAGCAGCCAAGATCGAGCGGGATTCCCCTACGAGCAGTACTTC. Its protein is CASSQDRAGFPYEQYF. This chain links TRBV4-3 with TRBJ2-7, with 7 nucleotides matching TRBD2. The CDR3 runs 16 residues. The germline gives CDR1 LGHNA, CDR2 YSLEER. V dropped 0 bases and J dropped 2; count of bases not matched to a gene: 7.

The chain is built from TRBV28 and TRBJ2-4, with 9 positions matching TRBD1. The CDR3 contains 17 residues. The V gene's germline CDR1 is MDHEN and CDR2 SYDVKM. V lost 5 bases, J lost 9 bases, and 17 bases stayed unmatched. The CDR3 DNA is TGTGCCAGCAGTAACGAACGAACCGGGACAGGGATGGGCATTCAGTACTTC. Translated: CASSNERTGTGMGIQYF. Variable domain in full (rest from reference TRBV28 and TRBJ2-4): DVKVTQSSRYLVKRTGEKVFLECVQDMDHENMFWYRQDPGLGLRLIYFSYDVKMKEKGDIPEGYSVSREKKERFSLILESASTNQTSMYLCASSNERTGTGMGIQYFGAGTRLSVL.

For the CDR3, the DNA is TGCAGCGTTGTTAGACTAGGAGATGAGCAGTTCTTC. This encodes CSVVRLGDEQFF. V gene TRBV29-1 combines with J gene TRBJ2-1; D is possibly TRBD2 (6 bases). V dropped 4 bases and J dropped 8 bases, with 12 bases sitting between them. CDR1 SQVTM and CDR2 ANQGSEA come from the germline V gene. CDR3 length: 12 residues.

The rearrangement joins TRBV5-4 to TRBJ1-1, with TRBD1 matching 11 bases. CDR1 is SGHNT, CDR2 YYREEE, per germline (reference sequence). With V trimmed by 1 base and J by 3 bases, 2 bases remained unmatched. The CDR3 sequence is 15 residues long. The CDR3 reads CASSLSDRGHTEAFF. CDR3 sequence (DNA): TGTGCCAGCAGCTTGTCGGACAGGGGGCACACTGAAGCTTTCTTT.

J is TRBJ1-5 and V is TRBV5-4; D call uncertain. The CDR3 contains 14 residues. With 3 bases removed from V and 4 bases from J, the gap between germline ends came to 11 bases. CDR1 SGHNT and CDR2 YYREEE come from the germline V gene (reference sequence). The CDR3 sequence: CASSSKDGNQPQHF. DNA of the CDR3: TGTGCCAGCAGCTCTAAGGACGGTAATCAGCCCCAGCATTTT.

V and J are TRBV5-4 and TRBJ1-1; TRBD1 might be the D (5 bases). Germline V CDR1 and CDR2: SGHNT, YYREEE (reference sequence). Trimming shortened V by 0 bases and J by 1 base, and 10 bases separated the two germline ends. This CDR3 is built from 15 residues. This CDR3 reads CASSLAGGSNTEAFF. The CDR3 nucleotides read TGTGCCAGCAGCTTGGCCGGGGGGTCGAACACTGAAGCTTTCTTT. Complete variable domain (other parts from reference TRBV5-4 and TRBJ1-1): ETGVTQSPTHLIKTRGQQVTLRCSSQSGHNTVSWYQQALGQGPQFIFQYYREEENGRGNFPPRFSGLQFPNYSSELNVNALELDDSALYLCASSLAGGSNTEAFFGQGTRLTVV.

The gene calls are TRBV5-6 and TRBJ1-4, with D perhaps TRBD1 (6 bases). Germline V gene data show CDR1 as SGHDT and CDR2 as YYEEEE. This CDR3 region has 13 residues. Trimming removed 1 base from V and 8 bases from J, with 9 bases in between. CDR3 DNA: TGTGCCAGCAGCTTGAGGACAGCAGAAAAACTGTTTTTT. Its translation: CASSLRTAEKLFF.

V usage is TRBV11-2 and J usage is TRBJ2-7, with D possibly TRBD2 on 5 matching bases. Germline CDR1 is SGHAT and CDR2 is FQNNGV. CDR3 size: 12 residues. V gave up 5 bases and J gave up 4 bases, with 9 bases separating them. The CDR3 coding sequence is TGTGCCAGCAGCCCGACGGGGTACGAGCAGTACTTC. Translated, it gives CASSPTGYEQYF. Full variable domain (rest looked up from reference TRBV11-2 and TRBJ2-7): EAGVAQSPRYKIIEKRQSVAFWCNPISGHATLYWYQQILGQGPKLLIQFQNNGVVDDSQLPKDRFSAERLKGVDSTLKIQPAKLEDSAVYLCASSPTGYEQYFGPGTRLTVT.

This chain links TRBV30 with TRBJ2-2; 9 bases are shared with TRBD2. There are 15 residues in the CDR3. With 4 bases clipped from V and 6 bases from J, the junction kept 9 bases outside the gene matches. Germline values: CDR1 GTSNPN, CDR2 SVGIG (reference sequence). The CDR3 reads CAWKGGRASAGELFF. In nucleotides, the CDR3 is TGTGCCTGGAAAGGCGGGAGGGCCTCTGCCGGGGAGCTGTTTTTT.

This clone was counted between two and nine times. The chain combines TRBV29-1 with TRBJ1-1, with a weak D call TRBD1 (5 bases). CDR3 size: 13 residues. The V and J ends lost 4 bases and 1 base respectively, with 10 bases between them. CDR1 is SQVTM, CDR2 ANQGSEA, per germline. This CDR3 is CSVGTPENTEAFF. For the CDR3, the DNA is TGCAGCGTTGGGACACCCGAGAACACTGAAGCTTTCTTT.

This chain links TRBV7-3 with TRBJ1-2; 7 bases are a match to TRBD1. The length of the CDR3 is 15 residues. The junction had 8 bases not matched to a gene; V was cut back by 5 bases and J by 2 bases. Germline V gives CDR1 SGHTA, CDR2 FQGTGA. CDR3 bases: TGTGCCAGCAGCAGATCCGGGACAGACAACTATGGCTACACCTTC. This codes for CASSRSGTDNYGYTF.

CDR3 in DNA: TGTGCCAGCAGTCCGTCTCAATTCTATGGCTACACCTTC. Translating gives CASSPSQFYGYTF. The chain couples TRBV6-5 to TRBJ1-2, with no clear D. Germline V lookup: CDR1 MNHEY, CDR2 SVGAGI. This CDR3 contains 13 residues. The V gene lost 5 bases and the J gene lost 4 bases, with 11 bases spanning the gap.

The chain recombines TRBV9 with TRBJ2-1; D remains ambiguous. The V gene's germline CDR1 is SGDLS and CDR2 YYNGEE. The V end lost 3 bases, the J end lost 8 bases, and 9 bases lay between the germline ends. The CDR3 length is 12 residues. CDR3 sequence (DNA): TGTGCCAGCAGCGGAGAAGGCTATGAGCAGTTCTTC. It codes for CASSGEGYEQFF.

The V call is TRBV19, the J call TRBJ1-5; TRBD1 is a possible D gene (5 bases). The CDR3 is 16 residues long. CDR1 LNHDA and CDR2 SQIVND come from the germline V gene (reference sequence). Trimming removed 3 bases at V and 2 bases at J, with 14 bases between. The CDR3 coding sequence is TGTGCCAGTAGTATTTGGACATCGGGTGGCAATCAGCCCCAGCATTTT. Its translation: CASSIWTSGGNQPQHF.

In nucleotides, the CDR3 is TGTGCCACCAGCAGTCTAGCGGGTCCCACAGATACGCAGTATTTT. Its protein product is CATSSLAGPTDTQYF. The chain joins TRBV15 to TRBJ2-3; the match to TRBD2 covers 8 bases. V lost 3 bases, J lost 2 bases, and 4 bases stayed unmatched. This CDR3 contains 15 residues. Germline V lookup: CDR1 LNHNV, CDR2 YYDKDF (reference sequence).